This entry describes one TCR beta chain. The antigen remains undetermined. The data originate from a study of cytomegalovirus exposure and HLA in healthy donors. About the research overall: An earlier analysis identified 117 million unique TCR beta sequences in about 180 million T cells. When 398 donors were genotyped, roughly 80% of them were found to fall in the Caucasian-associated ancestry cluster. Study-level results: High sensitivity and specificity were reportedly achieved when the classifier diagnosed cytomegalovirus status.

Both 60 Vbeta primers and 13 Jbeta primers went into the PCR. Method: immunoSEQ multiplex PCR; TCRdb's copy keeps in-frame clones and lacks some. The top ten hold 30% of the sample, which has roughly 120,000 clones, approximately 76% seen once. This sequence was found in a man in his sixties in good health and CMV-seropositive. Sample: PBMCs.

CDR3 nucleotide sequence: TGTGCCAGCAGCCAACAATACACTGAAGCTTTCTTT. This translates into CASSQQYTEAFF. This chain connects TRBV9 to TRBJ1-1; no clear D. The V gene lost 4 bases and the J gene lost 3 bases, with 7 bases spanning the gap. The CDR3 runs to 12 residues. Germline V gene sequence: CDR1 SGDLS, CDR2 YYNGEE.